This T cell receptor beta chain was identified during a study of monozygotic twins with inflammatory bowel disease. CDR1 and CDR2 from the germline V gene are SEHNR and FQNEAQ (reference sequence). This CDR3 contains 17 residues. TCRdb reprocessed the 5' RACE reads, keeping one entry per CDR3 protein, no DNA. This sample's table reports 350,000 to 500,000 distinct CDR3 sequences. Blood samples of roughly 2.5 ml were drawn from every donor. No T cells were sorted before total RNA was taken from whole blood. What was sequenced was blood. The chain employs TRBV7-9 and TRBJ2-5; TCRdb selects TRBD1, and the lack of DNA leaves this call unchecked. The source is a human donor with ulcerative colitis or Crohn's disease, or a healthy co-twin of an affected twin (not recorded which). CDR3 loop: CASSTFRTGYGEETQYF.